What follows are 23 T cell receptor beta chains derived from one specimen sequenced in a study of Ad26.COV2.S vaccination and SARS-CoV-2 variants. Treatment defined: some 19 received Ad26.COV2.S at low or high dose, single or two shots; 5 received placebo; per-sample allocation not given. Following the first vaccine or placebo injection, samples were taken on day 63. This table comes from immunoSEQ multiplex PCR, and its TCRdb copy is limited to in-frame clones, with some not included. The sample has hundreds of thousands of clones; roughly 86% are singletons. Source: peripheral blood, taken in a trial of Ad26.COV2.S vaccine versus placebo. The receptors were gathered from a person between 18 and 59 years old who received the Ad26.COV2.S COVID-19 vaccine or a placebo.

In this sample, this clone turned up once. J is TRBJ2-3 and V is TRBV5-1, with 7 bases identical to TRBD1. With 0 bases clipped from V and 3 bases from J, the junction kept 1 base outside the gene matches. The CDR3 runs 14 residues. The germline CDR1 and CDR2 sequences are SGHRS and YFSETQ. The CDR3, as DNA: TGCGCCAGCAGCTTGGAACAGGGGACAGATACGCAGTATTTT. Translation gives CASSLEQGTDTQYF. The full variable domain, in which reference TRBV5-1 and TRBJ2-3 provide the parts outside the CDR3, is KAGVTQTPRYLIKTRGQQVTLSCSPISGHRSVSWYQQTPGQGLQFLFEYFSETQRNKGNFPGRFSGRQFSNSRSEMNVSTLELGDSALYLCASSLEQGTDTQYFGPGTRLTVL.

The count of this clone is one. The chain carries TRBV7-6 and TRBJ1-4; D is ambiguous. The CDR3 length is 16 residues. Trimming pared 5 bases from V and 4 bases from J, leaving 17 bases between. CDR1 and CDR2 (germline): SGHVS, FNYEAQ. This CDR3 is CASSPIASSFNEKLFF. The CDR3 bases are TGTGCCAGCAGCCCCATCGCTAGCTCATTTAATGAAAAACTGTTTTTT.

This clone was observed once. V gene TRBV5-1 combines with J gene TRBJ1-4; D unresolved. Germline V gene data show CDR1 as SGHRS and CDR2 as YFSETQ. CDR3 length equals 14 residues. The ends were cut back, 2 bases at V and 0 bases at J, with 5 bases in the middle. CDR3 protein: CASSFTSTNEKLFF. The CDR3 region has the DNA TGCGCCAGCAGCTTTACCTCAACTAATGAAAAACTGTTTTTT.

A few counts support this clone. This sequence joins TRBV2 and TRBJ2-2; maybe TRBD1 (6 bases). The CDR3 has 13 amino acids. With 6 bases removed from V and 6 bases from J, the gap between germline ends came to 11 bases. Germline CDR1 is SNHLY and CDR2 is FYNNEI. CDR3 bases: TGTGCCAGCAGCGTACAGGGACCCGGGGAGCTGTTTTTT. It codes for CASSVQGPGELFF.

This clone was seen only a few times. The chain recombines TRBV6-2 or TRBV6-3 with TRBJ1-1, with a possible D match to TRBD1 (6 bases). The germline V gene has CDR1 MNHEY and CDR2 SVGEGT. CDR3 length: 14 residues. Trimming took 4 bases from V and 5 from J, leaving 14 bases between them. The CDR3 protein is CASSFQTGITEAFF. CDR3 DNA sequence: TGTGCCAGCAGTTTCCAAACAGGGATTACTGAAGCTTTCTTT.

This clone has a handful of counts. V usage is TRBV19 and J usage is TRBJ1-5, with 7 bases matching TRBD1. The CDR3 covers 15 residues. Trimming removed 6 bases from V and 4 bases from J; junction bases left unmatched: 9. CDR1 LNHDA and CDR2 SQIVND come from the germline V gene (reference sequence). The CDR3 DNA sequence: TGTGCCAGTAGCCCCGGGACAGCAACTAATCAGCCCCAGCATTTT. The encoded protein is CASSPGTATNQPQHF.

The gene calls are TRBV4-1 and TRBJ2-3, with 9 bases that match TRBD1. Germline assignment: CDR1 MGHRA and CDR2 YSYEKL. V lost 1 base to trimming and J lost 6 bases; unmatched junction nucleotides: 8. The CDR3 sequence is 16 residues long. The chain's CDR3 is CASSQGGQGMVDTQYF. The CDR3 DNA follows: TGCGCCAGCAGCCAAGGGGGACAGGGAATGGTTGATACGCAGTATTTT.

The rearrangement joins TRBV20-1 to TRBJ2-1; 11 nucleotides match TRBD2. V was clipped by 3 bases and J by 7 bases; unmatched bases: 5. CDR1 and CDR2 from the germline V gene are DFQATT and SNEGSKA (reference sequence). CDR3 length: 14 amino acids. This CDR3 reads CSASMASGGNEQFF. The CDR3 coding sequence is TGCAGTGCTAGTATGGCTAGCGGGGGGAATGAGCAGTTCTTC.

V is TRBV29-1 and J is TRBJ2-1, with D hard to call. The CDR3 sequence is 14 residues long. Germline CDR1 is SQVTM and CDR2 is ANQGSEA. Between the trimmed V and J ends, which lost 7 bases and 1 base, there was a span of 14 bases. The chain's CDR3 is CSASGPSSYNEQFF. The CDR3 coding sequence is TGCAGCGCTTCCGGGCCGAGTTCCTACAATGAGCAGTTCTTC.

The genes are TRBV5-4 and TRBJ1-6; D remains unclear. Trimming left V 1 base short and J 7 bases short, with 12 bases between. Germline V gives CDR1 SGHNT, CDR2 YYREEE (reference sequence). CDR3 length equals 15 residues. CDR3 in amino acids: CASSLFSGNNSPLHF. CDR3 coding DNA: TGTGCCAGCAGCTTGTTCTCGGGGAACAATTCACCCCTCCACTTT.

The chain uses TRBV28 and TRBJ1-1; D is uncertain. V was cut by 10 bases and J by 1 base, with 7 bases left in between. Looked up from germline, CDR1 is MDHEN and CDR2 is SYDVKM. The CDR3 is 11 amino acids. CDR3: CATKGNTEAFF. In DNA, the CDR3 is TGTGCCACAAAAGGGAACACTGAAGCTTTCTTT.

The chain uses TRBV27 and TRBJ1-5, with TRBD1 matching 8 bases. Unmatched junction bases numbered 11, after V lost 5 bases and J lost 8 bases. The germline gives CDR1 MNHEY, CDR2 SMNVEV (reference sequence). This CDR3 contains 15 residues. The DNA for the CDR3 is TGTGCCAGCAGTCCCCTGACAGGGGCCCTAAAGCCCCAGCATTTT. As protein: CASSPLTGALKPQHF.

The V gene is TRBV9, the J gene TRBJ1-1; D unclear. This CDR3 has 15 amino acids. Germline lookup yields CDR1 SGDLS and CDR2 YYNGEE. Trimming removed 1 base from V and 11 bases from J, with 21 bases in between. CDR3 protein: CASSVTPRMTPRAFF. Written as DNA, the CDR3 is TGTGCCAGCAGCGTAACTCCCCGAATGACCCCCCGCGCTTTCTTT.

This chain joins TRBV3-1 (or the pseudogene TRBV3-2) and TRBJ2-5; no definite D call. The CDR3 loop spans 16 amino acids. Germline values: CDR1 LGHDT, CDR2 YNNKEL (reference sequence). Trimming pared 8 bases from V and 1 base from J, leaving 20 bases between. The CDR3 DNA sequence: TGTGCCAGCGGGGAAGGGCGGAGATTAACCCAAGAGACCCAGTACTTC. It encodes CASGEGRRLTQETQYF.

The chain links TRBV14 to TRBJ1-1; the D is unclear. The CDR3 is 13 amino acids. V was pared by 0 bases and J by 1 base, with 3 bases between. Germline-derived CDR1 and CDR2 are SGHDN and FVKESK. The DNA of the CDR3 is TGTGCCAGCAGCCAAGACAGGAACACTGAAGCTTTCTTT. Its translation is CASSQDRNTEAFF.

CDR3 sequence: CASSPGDPEKLFF. CDR3 bases: TGTGCCAGCTCACCAGGAGACCCTGAAAAACTGTTTTTT. The chain has TRBV18 and TRBJ1-4, with unresolved D. Trimming took off 2 bases at V and 7 bases at J, with 8 bases between the two ends. CDR1 KGHSH and CDR2 LQKENI come from the germline V gene. This CDR3 region has 13 residues.

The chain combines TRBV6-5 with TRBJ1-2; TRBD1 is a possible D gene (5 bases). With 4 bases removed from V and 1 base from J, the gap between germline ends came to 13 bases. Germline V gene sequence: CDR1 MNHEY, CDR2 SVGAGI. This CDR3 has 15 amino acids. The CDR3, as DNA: TGTGCCAGCAGTTGGGGCCAGACAGATAACTATGGCTACACCTTC. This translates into CASSWGQTDNYGYTF.

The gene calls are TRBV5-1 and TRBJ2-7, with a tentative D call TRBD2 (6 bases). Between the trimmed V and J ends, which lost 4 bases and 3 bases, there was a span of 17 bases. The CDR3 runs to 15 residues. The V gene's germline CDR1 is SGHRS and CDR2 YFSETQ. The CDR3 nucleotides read TGCGCCAGCAGCCGGAGGGAGTGGGGCGACTACGAGCAGTACTTC. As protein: CASSRREWGDYEQYF.

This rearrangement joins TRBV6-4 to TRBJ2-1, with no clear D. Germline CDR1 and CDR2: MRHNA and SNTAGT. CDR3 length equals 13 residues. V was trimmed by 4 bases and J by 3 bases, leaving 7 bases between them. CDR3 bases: TGTGCCAGCAGTGTGTACAGCTACAATGAGCAGTTCTTC. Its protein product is CASSVYSYNEQFF.

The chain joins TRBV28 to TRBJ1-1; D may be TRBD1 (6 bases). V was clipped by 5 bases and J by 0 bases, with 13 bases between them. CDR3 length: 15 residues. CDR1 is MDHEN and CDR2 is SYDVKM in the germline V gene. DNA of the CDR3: TGTGCCAGCAGTCAATTGGACAGCTTGAACACTGAAGCTTTCTTT. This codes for CASSQLDSLNTEAFF.

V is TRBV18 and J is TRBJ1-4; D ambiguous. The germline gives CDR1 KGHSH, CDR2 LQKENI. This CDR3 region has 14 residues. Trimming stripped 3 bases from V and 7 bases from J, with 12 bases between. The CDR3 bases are TGTGCCAGCTCACCCCCGGCCGGGCGTGAAAAACTGTTTTTT. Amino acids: CASSPPAGREKLFF. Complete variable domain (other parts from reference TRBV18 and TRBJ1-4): NAGVMQNPRHLVRRRGQEARLRCSPMKGHSHVYWYRQLPEEGLKFMVYLQKENIIDESGMPKERFSAEFPKEGPSILRIQQVVRGDSAAYFCASSPPAGREKLFFGSGTQLSVL.

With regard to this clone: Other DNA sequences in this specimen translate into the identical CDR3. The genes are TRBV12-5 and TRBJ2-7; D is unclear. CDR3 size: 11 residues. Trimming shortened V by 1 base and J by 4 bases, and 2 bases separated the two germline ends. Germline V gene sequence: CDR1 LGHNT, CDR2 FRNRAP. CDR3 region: CASGLGYEQYF. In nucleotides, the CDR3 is TGTGCTAGTGGTTTGGGTTACGAGCAGTACTTC.

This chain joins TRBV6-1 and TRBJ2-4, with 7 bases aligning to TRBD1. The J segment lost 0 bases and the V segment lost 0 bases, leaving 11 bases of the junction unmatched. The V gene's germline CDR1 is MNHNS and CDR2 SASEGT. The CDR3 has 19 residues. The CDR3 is CASSEALTGSEEAKNIQYF. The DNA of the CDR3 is TGTGCCAGCAGTGAAGCGTTGACAGGGAGCGAGGAAGCCAAAAACATTCAGTACTTC.